This TCR beta chain is drawn from a study of blood T cell repertoires in COVID-19. At the level of the study: Whether acute or convalescent, the COVID-19 samples came from the United States, Italy and Spain. PBMCs, B-cell-depleted T cells, or T cells were the source of the cDNA or gDNA that made up the material.

In the authors' methods: Scientists estimated how many nucleated cells there were by amplifying reference gene primers. Data came from immunoSEQ multiplex PCR; TCRdb stores just in-frame clones and leaves some out. V and J calls and clone size are as listed in that table; D and trimming were resolved from the DNA. The table records about 94,000 clones, roughly 80% of them present only once. V gave up 0 bases and J gave up 2 bases, with 5 bases separating them. Germline values: CDR1 GTSNPN, CDR2 SVGIG (reference sequence). The CDR3 loop spans 13 amino acids. V is TRBV30 and J is TRBJ1-5, with unresolved D. This receptor was taken from a human donor in a cohort sampled during active COVID-19. Sequenced: peripheral blood. CDR3 DNA: TGTGCCTGGAGTGTATCTGGCAATCAGCCCCAGCATTTT. Protein sequence: CAWSVSGNQPQHF.